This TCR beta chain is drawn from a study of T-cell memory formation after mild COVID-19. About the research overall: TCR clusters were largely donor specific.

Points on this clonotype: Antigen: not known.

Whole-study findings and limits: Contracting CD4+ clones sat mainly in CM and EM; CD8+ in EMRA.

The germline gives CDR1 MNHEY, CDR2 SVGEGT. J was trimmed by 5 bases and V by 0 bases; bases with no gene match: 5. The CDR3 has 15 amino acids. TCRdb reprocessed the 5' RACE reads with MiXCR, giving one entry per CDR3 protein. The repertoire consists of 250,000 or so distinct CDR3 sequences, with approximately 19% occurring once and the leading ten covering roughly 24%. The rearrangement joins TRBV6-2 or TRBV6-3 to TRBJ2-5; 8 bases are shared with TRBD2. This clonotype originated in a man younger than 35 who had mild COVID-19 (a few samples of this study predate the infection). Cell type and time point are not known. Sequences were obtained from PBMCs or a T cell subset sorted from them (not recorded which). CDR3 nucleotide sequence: TGTGCCAGCAGTTACTCGATACGGGGGGGTGAGACCCAGTACTTC. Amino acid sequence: CASSYSIRGGETQYF.